The present entry profiles one TCR beta chain with its context. The target antigen is unknown. This sample is part of a study of CD8+CD57+ T cells in acquired aplastic anemia. At the level of the study: The average for DNA from sorted CD4+ and CD8+ cells was around 3.5 ug. General study results and limits: CD8+ Simpson's diversity showed no significant patient-control difference. A set of around 30 CD8+ CDR3 sequences was shared between patients and controls, and these sequences appeared highly expressed in patients.

Germline V gene data show CDR1 as SGHTA and CDR2 as FQGTGA. Trimming pared 0 bases from V and 4 bases from J, leaving 10 bases between. This CDR3 contains 16 residues. According to the study, genomic DNA was the template for TCR beta VDJ and CDR3 profiling. MiXCR was run by TCRdb on the reads, yielding one entry per CDR3 protein. The data hold fewer than 250,000 distinct CDR3 sequences, with less than 70% observed a single time. The chain employs TRBV7-3 and TRBJ2-6; D remains unclear. The sequence derives from a human donor in good health, serving as a control. The specimen was sorted CD4+, CD8+, or CD8+CD57+ T cells (not recorded which) from PBMCs. The CDR3 region has the DNA TGTGCCAGCAGCTTAACGGGCTTGGAAGGGGCCAACGTCCTGACTTTC. This translates into CASSLTGLEGANVLTF.